This T cell receptor (beta chain) was sequenced in a study of blood T cell repertoires in COVID-19. Measured with immunoSEQ multiplex PCR; TCRdb has only the in-frame clones, and not every one. Of around 300,000 clones in the sample, 88% were seen once. Germline assignment: CDR1 SGHRS and CDR2 YFSETQ. V gave up 4 bases and J gave up 9 bases, with 14 bases separating them. The CDR3 has 13 residues. This clonotype was obtained from a woman in her 50s who had recovered from COVID-19. The chain is built from TRBV5-1 and TRBJ2-1; a possible D gene is TRBD2 (5 bases). Sequenced input: PBMCs or T cells enriched from blood (not recorded which). CDR3 residues: CASSSASSTEQFF. The CDR3 nucleotides are TGCGCCAGCAGCAGCGCTAGCAGTACTGAGCAGTTCTTC.